Below are 9 T cell receptor beta chains sequenced from a single sample in a study of regulatory T cells in long-lasting Graves disease. Sample time point: persistent/refractory GD, antithyroid drugs over 5 years with positive TRAb. PBMCs provided the RNA from which the TCR library was made. CDR3 regions were amplified by Arm-PCR using iRepertoire HTBI primers to build TCR beta libraries. MiXCR, applied by TCRdb to the multiplex PCR reads, yields one record per CDR3 protein. The table records 420,000 or so distinct CDR3 sequences, 20% to 25% of them present only once. Sequenced material: peripheral blood mononuclear cells (PBMCs), taken when the disease was refractory, from a patient treated with antithyroid drugs. The source of these receptors is a female donor with Graves disease.

Only a few counts were recorded for this clonotype. Possible read error: a much larger clone is one base away. This chain joins TRBV2 and TRBJ1-2; no firm D call. The CDR3 length is 16 residues. Germline CDR1 reads SNHLY; CDR2 reads FYNNEI. V was pared by 4 bases and J by 5 bases, with 20 bases between. CDR3 DNA: TGTGCCAGCAGTGTCCCGCTTGGACCGACGGATTATGGCTACACCTTC. It is translated as CASSVPLGPTDYGYTF.

This clonotype was counted ten times or more. V and J are TRBV2 and TRBJ2-7, with TRBD1 matching 8 bases. Germline V gene sequence: CDR1 SNHLY, CDR2 FYNNEI. With V trimmed by 1 base and J by 2 bases, 4 bases remained unmatched. The CDR3 spans 15 residues. CDR3 nucleotides: TGTGCCAGCAGTGAAGGCAGGGGGCAAACCTACGAGCAGTACTTC. It specifies CASSEGRGQTYEQYF. The whole variable domain, remainder taken from reference TRBV2 and TRBJ2-7, is EPEVTQTPSHQVTQMGQEVILRCVPISNHLYFYWYRQILGQKVEFLVSFYNNEISEKSEIFDDQFSVERPDGSNFTLKIRSTKLEDSAMYFCASSEGRGQTYEQYFGPGTRLTVT.

This clonotype appeared a few times. The chain uses TRBV5-1 and TRBJ2-7, with 10 bases lining up with TRBD2. CDR1 is SGHRS, CDR2 YFSETQ, per germline. V lost 0 bases, J lost 1 base, and 4 bases stayed unmatched. The CDR3 is 16 amino acids. As DNA, the CDR3 is TGCGCCAGCAGCTTGGTGGCTAGCGGGAGATCCTACGAGCAGTACTTC. Amino acid sequence: CASSLVASGRSYEQYF. The entire variable domain, with the rest obtained from reference TRBV5-1 and TRBJ2-7, is as follows: KAGVTQTPRYLIKTRGQQVTLSCSPISGHRSVSWYQQTPGQGLQFLFEYFSETQRNKGNFPGRFSGRQFSNSRSEMNVSTLELGDSALYLCASSLVASGRSYEQYFGPGTRLTVT.

This clonotype was seen at least ten times. The V and J genes are TRBV3-1 and TRBJ1-4; the D is unclear. V was clipped by 6 bases and J by 5 bases, with 13 bases between them. This CDR3 region has 14 residues. The germline V gene encodes CDR1 LGHDT and CDR2 YNNKEL (reference sequence). The CDR3: CASSHTAGNEKLFF. CDR3 coding DNA: TGTGCCAGCAGTCATACGGCCGGAAATGAAAAACTGTTTTTT.

Comment on this clonotype: The junction does not match germline at one end; this may be a read error. The chain links TRBV2 to TRBJ1-2, with D maybe TRBD1 (6 bases). The germline V gene has CDR1 SNHLY and CDR2 FYNNEI. There are 14 residues in the CDR3. The CDR3 region has the DNA TGTGCCGGCAGTCAAGGGGGTCTGGTGGATGGCTACACCTTC. It is translated as CAGSQGGLVDGYTF.

The CDR3 DNA sequence: TGTGCCAGCAGTTTCGGGAGCTATGGCTACACCTTC. Translated, it gives CASSFGSYGYTF. The chain joins TRBV6-2 or TRBV6-3 to TRBJ1-2; unclear D gene. The CDR3 is 12 residues long. Deletions cut 4 bases from V and 4 bases from J, with 7 bases between. Germline loops: CDR1 MNHEY, CDR2 SVGEGT.

The chain is built from TRBV29-1 and TRBJ2-2; D perhaps matches TRBD2 (6 bases). The CDR3 runs 12 residues. Trimming removed 5 bases from V and 4 bases from J, with 8 bases in between. Germline CDR1 reads SQVTM; CDR2 reads ANQGSEA. CDR3 sequence reads: CSVLATTGELFF. CDR3 coding DNA: TGCAGCGTTCTAGCGACCACCGGGGAGCTGTTTTTT.

This clonotype was recorded at least ten times. This chain uses TRBV28 with TRBJ2-7; perhaps D is TRBD1 or TRBD2 (5 bases each). Trimming took 5 bases from V and 3 from J, leaving 14 bases between them. The CDR3 length is 14 residues. Germline V gene lookup returns CDR1 MDHEN and CDR2 SYDVKM. The CDR3 reads CASSGGQPHYEQYF. CDR3 in DNA: TGTGCCAGCAGTGGGGGTCAGCCGCACTACGAGCAGTACTTC.

The gene calls are TRBV12-3 or TRBV12-4 and TRBJ1-1, with 7 bases that match TRBD1. The CDR3 runs to 14 residues. V dropped 6 bases and J dropped 4; count of bases not matched to a gene: 8. The CDR3, as DNA: TGTGCCAGCAGAAAAACAGGGGTTGGCACTGAAGCTTTCTTT. This codes for CASRKTGVGTEAFF.